The 23 T cell receptor beta chains reported below all come from one sample, sequenced in a study of graft-versus-host responses after intestinal transplantation. Only in-frame clones appear in the TCRdb table, and some are missing; sequencing was by immunoSEQ multiplex PCR. Of over 100,000 clones detected, approximately 93% appear once; the ten largest clones hold 0.95% to 1.5%. Their target antigens are unknown. The source was unstimulated CD8+ T cells sorted from spleen or lymph node cells, collected before transplant. The origin of the receptors is a human donor who was the organ donor for an intestinal transplant.

The rearrangement links TRBV10-1 to TRBJ2-1; 9 bases are a match to TRBD2. CDR1 WNHNN and CDR2 SYGVQD come from the germline V gene (reference sequence). The J segment lost 6 bases and the V segment lost 5 bases, leaving 8 bases of the junction unmatched. The CDR3 runs to 15 residues. For the CDR3, the DNA is TGCGCCAGCAGTCGGGGGCTAGCGGGGTCCAATGAGCAGTTCTTC. This gives the protein CASSRGLAGSNEQFF.

The J gene is TRBJ2-5, the V gene TRBV29-1; TRBD2 agrees at 7 bases. This CDR3 region has 17 residues. After removal of 0 bases from V and 3 bases from J, the junction contained 13 bases not matched to a gene. Per the germline V gene, CDR1 is SQVTM and CDR2 is ANQGSEA. CDR3 amino acids: CSVEDPEGAGPEETQYF. CDR3 DNA sequence: TGCAGCGTTGAAGACCCTGAGGGAGCGGGGCCAGAAGAGACCCAGTACTTC. The full variable domain, rest sourced from reference TRBV29-1 and TRBJ2-5, is SAVISQKPSRDICQRGTSLTIQCQVDSQVTMMFWYRQQPGQSLTLIATANQGSEATYESGFVIDKFPISRPNLTFSTLTVSNMSPEDSSIYLCSVEDPEGAGPEETQYFGPGTRLLVL.

The rearrangement links TRBV4-1 to TRBJ2-7; 13 bases agree with TRBD2. V shed 5 bases, J shed 4 bases, and the junction held 5 bases outside the gene matches. This CDR3 contains 15 residues. Germline V gene sequence: CDR1 MGHRA, CDR2 YSYEKL. In DNA, the CDR3 is TGCGCCAGCAGCTCGGGACTAGCGGGACGGTACGAGCAGTACTTC. Amino acid sequence: CASSSGLAGRYEQYF.

This clone was seen a single time. The rearrangement joins TRBV6-5 to TRBJ2-1, with D maybe TRBD1 (6 bases). Germline V gene data show CDR1 as MNHEY and CDR2 as SVGAGI. V shed 5 bases and J shed 7 bases, with 15 bases lying between them. The CDR3 loop spans 14 amino acids. CDR3 nucleotide sequence: TGTGCCAGCAGTCAGGGGTCGTTGGAAAATGAGCAGTTCTTC. Translating it yields CASSQGSLENEQFF.

The chain recombines TRBV6-5 with TRBJ2-2, with D unclear. This CDR3 comprises 12 residues. The germline gives CDR1 MNHEY, CDR2 SVGAGI. The germline V and J ends were trimmed by 5 bases and 7 bases, with 8 bases remaining between them. CDR3 DNA: TGTGCCAGCAGTCCTATGGGCGGGGAGCTGTTTTTT. This gives the protein CASSPMGGELFF.

The chain links TRBV5-6 to TRBJ2-5; 8 nucleotides align to TRBD2. Trimming at V came to 4 bases and at J to 2 bases, leaving 13 bases not matched to a gene. The CDR3 spans 17 residues. Germline CDR1 and CDR2: SGHDT and YYEEEE. The CDR3 bases are TGTGCCAGCAGCACAACTAGCGGAATAGCAAATCAAGAGACCCAGTACTTC. Protein: CASSTTSGIANQETQYF.

The chain links TRBV19 to TRBJ2-7; the D call may be TRBD1 or TRBD2 (5 bases each). In germline, CDR1 is LNHDA, CDR2 SQIVND (reference sequence). Trimming removed 5 bases from V and 3 bases from J, with 14 bases in between. This CDR3 comprises 14 residues. The CDR3 loop reads CASSLEGPNYEQYF. Written as DNA, the CDR3 is TGTGCCAGTAGTCTTGAGGGACCTAACTACGAGCAGTACTTC.

This CDR3 is CASSIVLGNEQFF. In DNA form, the CDR3 reads TGTGCCAGTAGTATTGTCCTCGGGAATGAGCAGTTCTTC. J is TRBJ2-1 and V is TRBV19; D remains unclear. The ends were cut back, 3 bases at V and 7 bases at J, with 10 bases in the middle. The germline CDR1 and CDR2 sequences are LNHDA and SQIVND (reference sequence). This CDR3 spans 13 amino acids.

The chain recombines TRBV28 with TRBJ2-2, with TRBD1 identical over 9 bases. V lost 5 bases to trimming and J lost 5 bases; unmatched junction nucleotides: 15. Germline V CDR1 and CDR2: MDHEN, SYDVKM. This CDR3 is 18 amino acids long. This CDR3 reads CASSLRRDRVEVTGELFF. The CDR3 DNA follows: TGTGCCAGCAGTCTTCGCCGGGACAGGGTTGAGGTTACCGGGGAGCTGTTTTTT. The full variable domain, its missing parts supplied by reference TRBV28 and TRBJ2-2, is DVKVTQSSRYLVKRTGEKVFLECVQDMDHENMFWYRQDPGLGLRLIYFSYDVKMKEKGDIPEGYSVSREKKERFSLILESASTNQTSMYLCASSLRRDRVEVTGELFFGEGSRLTVL.

The V and J genes are TRBV27 and TRBJ2-6; 11 bases map to TRBD1. The J segment lost 10 bases and the V segment lost 5 bases, leaving 4 bases of the junction unmatched. The length of the CDR3 is 14 residues. Germline-derived CDR1 and CDR2 are MNHEY and SMNVEV (reference sequence). CDR3 bases: TGTGCCAGCAGTCCGGGACAGGGGGGAAACGTCCTGACTTTC. Protein product: CASSPGQGGNVLTF.

V and J are TRBV2 and TRBJ2-7, with D perhaps matching TRBD2 (6 bases). CDR1 and CDR2 from the germline V gene are SNHLY and FYNNEI. This CDR3 has 13 amino acids. The V end was cut by 8 bases, the J end by 4 bases, with 15 bases between. Here the CDR3 reads CASQPGLGYEQYF. The CDR3 DNA follows: TGTGCCAGCCAACCGGGACTCGGGTACGAGCAGTACTTC.

The rearrangement uses TRBV7-6 and TRBJ2-7; TRBD2 matches 12 bases. The CDR3 sequence is 14 residues long. V gave up 5 bases and J gave up 7 bases; unmatched junction bases: 6. Germline CDR1 reads SGHVS; CDR2 reads FNYEAQ. The CDR3 loop reads CASSRLLAGGEQYF. The CDR3 region has the DNA TGTGCCAGCAGCCGATTACTAGCGGGAGGTGAGCAGTACTTC.

This chain joins TRBV13 and TRBJ1-1; D perhaps matches TRBD1 (5 bases). The CDR3 contains 11 residues. CDR1 PRHDT and CDR2 FYEKMQ come from the germline V gene (reference sequence). Deletions cut 3 bases from V and 7 bases from J, with 6 bases between. The CDR3 DNA sequence: TGTGCCAGCAGCTTTGACAGTGAAGCTTTCTTT. Translated, it gives CASSFDSEAFF.

Details on this clone: An end of the junction does not agree with germline; a read error may underlie this. The chain employs TRBV11-2 and TRBJ2-1; no firm D call. Germline CDR1 and CDR2: SGHAT and FQNNGV. The CDR3 covers 16 residues. The CDR3 region is CASSPNGGSSNNEQFF. DNA of the CDR3: TGTGCCAGCAGCCCTAATGGTGGCAGCTCCAACAATGAGCAGTTCTTC.

The chain is built from TRBV4-3 and TRBJ2-7; 8 nucleotides match TRBD2. Germline CDR1 is LGHNA and CDR2 is YSLEER. The CDR3 runs to 17 residues. V shed 1 base and J 3 bases; nucleotides not matched to a gene: 11. The CDR3 nucleotides are TGCGCCAGCAGCCAAGGGTCGATTGGCAGCGGGAGCTACGAGCAGTACTTC. Translated: CASSQGSIGSGSYEQYF.

This chain uses TRBV6-6 with TRBJ2-1, with 7 nucleotides matching TRBD2. With V trimmed by 8 bases and J by 5 bases, 3 bases remained unmatched. The CDR3 is 12 residues long. Germline CDR1 and CDR2: MNHNY and SVGAGI (reference sequence). The CDR3 region has the DNA TGTGCCAGCGGCGGGAGCCACAATGAGCAGTTCTTC. This encodes CASGGSHNEQFF.

The rearrangement uses TRBV6-5 and TRBJ2-1; D is unclear. Germline lookup yields CDR1 MNHEY and CDR2 SVGAGI. CDR3 size: 12 residues. The V gene lost 4 bases and the J gene lost 8 bases, with 9 bases spanning the gap. The CDR3 nucleotides are TGTGCCAGCAGTTTAAGTGGCGATGAGCAGTTCTTC. Its protein product is CASSLSGDEQFF.

V and J are TRBV5-8 and TRBJ2-5; 8 bases map to TRBD2. The end of the DNA aligns better with TRBJ2-7, so the J call may be wrong. Germline V gene data show CDR1 as SGHTS and CDR2 as YDEGEE. The CDR3 loop spans 16 amino acids. DNA for the CDR3: TGTGCCAGCAGCCCCCGGGGCAGCGGGAGTTCCTACGAGCAGTACTTC. Encoded protein: CASSPRGSGSSYEQYF.

The chain links TRBV7-9 to TRBJ1-1, with D possibly being TRBD1 (6 bases). The CDR3 has 16 amino acids. The ends were cut back, 7 bases at V and 0 bases at J, with 18 bases in the middle. The germline V gene encodes CDR1 SEHNR and CDR2 FQNEAQ (reference sequence). Here the CDR3 reads CASNKLGGRVNTEAFF. The DNA of the CDR3 is TGTGCCAGCAACAAGCTTGGGGGGCGGGTGAACACTGAAGCTTTCTTT.

The chain employs TRBV4-3 and TRBJ1-2, with 8 bases lining up with TRBD1. Germline V CDR1 and CDR2: LGHNA, YSLEER. This CDR3 spans 15 amino acids. Losses at the gene ends were 0 bases for V and 5 bases for J; bases not matched to a gene: 5. For the CDR3, the DNA is TGCGCCAGCAGCCAAGACCCTCAGGGGGCATATGGCTACACCTTC. It is translated as CASSQDPQGAYGYTF.

V gene TRBV5-6 combines with J gene TRBJ2-3; 9 bases match TRBD2. V lost 4 bases, J lost 6 bases, and 9 bases stayed unmatched. Germline CDR1 is SGHDT and CDR2 is YYEEEE. The CDR3 is 15 residues long. CDR3 amino acids: CASSLTSGLSDTQYF. CDR3 bases: TGTGCCAGCAGCCTTACTAGCGGGCTAAGCGATACGCAGTATTTT.

The chain couples TRBV2 to TRBJ2-7; 12 bases match TRBD2. After removal of 5 bases from V and 6 bases from J, the junction contained 2 bases not matched to a gene. In germline, CDR1 is SNHLY, CDR2 FYNNEI. This CDR3 is built from 13 residues. CDR3 sequence: CASSTSGRSEQYF. CDR3 bases: TGTGCCAGCAGTACTAGCGGGAGGTCCGAGCAGTACTTC.

The chain joins TRBV6-1 to TRBJ1-1; no definite D call. V was trimmed by 3 bases and J by 5 bases, leaving 13 bases between them. CDR1 is MNHNS and CDR2 is SASEGT in the germline V gene. The CDR3 runs to 14 residues. CDR3 protein: CASSEGGSRTEAFF. The CDR3 DNA is TGTGCCAGCAGTGAGGGAGGGAGTCGAACTGAAGCTTTCTTT.